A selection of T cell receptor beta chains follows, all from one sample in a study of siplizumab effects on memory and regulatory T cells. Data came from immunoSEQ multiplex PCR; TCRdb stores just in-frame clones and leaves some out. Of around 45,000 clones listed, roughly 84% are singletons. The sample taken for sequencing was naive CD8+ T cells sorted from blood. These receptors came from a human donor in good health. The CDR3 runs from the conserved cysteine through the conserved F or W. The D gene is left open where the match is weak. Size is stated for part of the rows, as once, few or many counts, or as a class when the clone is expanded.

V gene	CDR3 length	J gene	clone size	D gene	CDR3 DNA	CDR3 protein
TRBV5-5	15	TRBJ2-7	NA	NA	TGTGCCAGCAGCTTGGAGCTAGGGAGGTCGGACGAGCAGTACTTC	CASSLELGRSDEQYF
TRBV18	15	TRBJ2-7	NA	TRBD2	TGTGCCAGCTCACCTGAGGGACTAGCGCTTTACGAGCAGTACTTC	CASSPEGLALYEQYF
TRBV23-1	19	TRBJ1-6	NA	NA	TGCGCCAGCAGTCAATTTGTTACGGGCCAGAGCTCCTATAATTCACCCCTCCACTTT	CASSQFVTGQSSYNSPLHF
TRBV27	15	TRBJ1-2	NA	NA	TGTGCCAGCAGTTTCGGGGACGGAGCTAACTATGGCTACACCTTC	CASSFGDGANYGYTF
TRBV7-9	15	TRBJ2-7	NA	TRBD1	TGTGCCAGCGGCCACCCGGGACAGGAGCTCTACGAGCAGTACTTC	CASGHPGQELYEQYF
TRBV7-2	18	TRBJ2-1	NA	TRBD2	TGTGCCAGCAGCGCTAACCCCGCTCTAGCGGGAATCTACAATGAGCAGTTCTTC	CASSANPALAGIYNEQFF
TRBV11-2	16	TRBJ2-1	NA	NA	TGTGCCAGCAGCTCTCCTGTGGGGATTTCCTACAATGAGCAGTTCTTC	CASSSPVGISYNEQFF
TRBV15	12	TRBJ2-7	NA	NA	TGTGCCACCAGCAGAGAAGGGTACGAGCAGTACTTC	CATSREGYEQYF
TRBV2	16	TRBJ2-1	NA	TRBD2	TGTGCCAGAGGTATACTAGCGGAAAACTCCTACAATGAGCAGTTCTTC	CARGILAENSYNEQFF
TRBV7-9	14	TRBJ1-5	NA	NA	TGTGCCAGCAGCCCCGAACAGAGCAATCAGCCCCAGCATTTT	CASSPEQSNQPQHF
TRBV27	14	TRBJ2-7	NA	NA	TGTGCCAGCAGTTTAAGCAGGGGTTTCTACGAGCAGTACTTC	CASSLSRGFYEQYF
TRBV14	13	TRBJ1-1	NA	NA	TGTGCCAGCAGCCAGGGACGTGCCACTGAAGCTTTCTTT	CASSQGRATEAFF
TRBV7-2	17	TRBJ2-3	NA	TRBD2	TGTGCCAGCAGCTTAGCGCCGGCGGGAGGGTACACAGATACGCAGTATTTT	CASSLAPAGGYTDTQYF
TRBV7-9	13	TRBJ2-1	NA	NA	TGTGCCAGCAGCTTGTTAGGGGGGAATGAGCAGTTCTTC	CASSLLGGNEQFF
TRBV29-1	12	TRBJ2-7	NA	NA	TGCAGCGTTGAAGAGGTAGTGGGCGAGCAGTACTTC	CSVEEVVGEQYF
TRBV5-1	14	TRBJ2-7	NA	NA	TGCGCCAGCAGCAAGGATCCGGCGGCCTACGAGCAGTACTTC	CASSKDPAAYEQYF
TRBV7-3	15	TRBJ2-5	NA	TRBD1	TGTGCCAGCAGCCCGCGGACAGGGGTTCAAGAGACCCAGTACTTC	CASSPRTGVQETQYF
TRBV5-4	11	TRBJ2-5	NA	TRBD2	TGTGCCTTGGATGGGGGGGGGACCCAGTACTTC	CALDGGGTQYF
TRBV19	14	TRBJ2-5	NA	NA	TGTGCCAGTAGTATAGAGTTCCAAAGAGAGACCCAGTACTTC	CASSIEFQRETQYF
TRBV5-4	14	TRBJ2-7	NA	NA	TGTGCCAGCAGCTTGCCAGGGACCTCCTACGAGCAGTACTTC	CASSLPGTSYEQYF
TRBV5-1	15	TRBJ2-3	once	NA	TGCGCCAGCAGCTTGGTTGGGGGGCCGGGGGATACGCAGTATTTT	CASSLVGGPGDTQYF
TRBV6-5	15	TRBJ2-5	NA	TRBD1	TGTGCCAGCAGTTACGGACAGGGACTCCAAGAGACCCAGTACTTC	CASSYGQGLQETQYF
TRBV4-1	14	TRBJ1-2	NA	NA	TGCGCCAGCAGCCCGTCGGAGGGTAACTATGGCTACACCTTC	CASSPSEGNYGYTF
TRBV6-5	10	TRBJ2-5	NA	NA	TGTGCCACCCCTAACCAGACCCAGTACTTC	CATPNQTQYF
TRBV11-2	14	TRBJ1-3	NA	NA	TGTGCCAGCAGCTTATACCTCTCTGGAAACACCATATATTTT	CASSLYLSGNTIYF